Given below is one T cell receptor (beta chain) in context. Its target is unknown. The sample holds other DNA sequences that translate to the same CDR3. V gave up 2 bases and J gave up 4 bases; unmatched junction bases: 7. The V gene's germline CDR1 is MNHEY and CDR2 SVGAGI. The CDR3 loop spans 15 amino acids. The sample belongs to a study of shared clonotypes between healthy human individuals. General study points: What naive subsets generally showed was a larger estimated richness than memory subsets showed.

Sequencing was performed with immunoSEQ multiplex PCR; in TCRdb, only in-frame clones are kept and a portion is missing. The data show 2 million to 3 million clones, approximately 92% seen once. The chain employs TRBV6-5 and TRBJ1-2; 7 bases are a match to TRBD1. This sequence originates from a man younger than 30 in good health. Material: naive CD4+ T cells sorted from blood. Regarding subset: CD45RA+ positively selected. CDR3 nucleotide sequence: TGTGCCAGCAGTTACCGGGACAGAGGGTTCTATGGCTACACCTTC. This translates into CASSYRDRGFYGYTF.